The 24 T cell receptor beta chains in this list originate from one sample, sequenced in a study of blood T cell repertoires in COVID-19. Profiling relied on immunoSEQ multiplex PCR, and the TCRdb table lists in-frame clones only, not all of them. The sample has nearly 100,000 clones; less than 85% are singletons. The specimen sequenced was peripheral blood. The receptors were gathered from a woman aged 60-75 years with acute or convalescent COVID-19.

This chain joins TRBV2 and TRBJ2-6; the match to TRBD1 covers 10 bases. Germline V gene data show CDR1 as SNHLY and CDR2 as FYNNEI. CDR3 size: 15 residues. With V trimmed by 4 bases and J by 8 bases, 5 bases remained unmatched. As DNA, the CDR3 is TGTGCCAGCAGTGCCGACAGGGGGCCGACCAACGTCCTGACTTTC. Encoded protein: CASSADRGPTNVLTF.

The genes are TRBV7-3 and TRBJ2-3; TRBD2 agrees at 10 bases. CDR1 is SGHTA, CDR2 FQGTGA, per germline. V was clipped by 7 bases and J by 1 base; unmatched bases: 5. The CDR3 is 15 amino acids. CDR3 sequence reads: CASTQRGGRTDTQYF. The DNA for the CDR3 is TGTGCCAGCACACAGCGGGGGGGTCGCACAGATACGCAGTATTTT. The full variable domain, its missing parts supplied by reference TRBV7-3 and TRBJ2-3, is GAGVSQTPSNKVTEKGKYVELRCDPISGHTALYWYRQSLGQGPEFLIYFQGTGAADDSGLPNDRFFAVRPEGSVSTLKIQRTERGDSAVYLCASTQRGGRTDTQYFGPGTRLTVL.

The chain carries TRBV19 and TRBJ1-4; TRBD1 matches at 8 bases. Germline-derived CDR1 and CDR2 are LNHDA and SQIVND (reference sequence). The CDR3 covers 13 residues. V shed 7 bases and J 8 bases; nucleotides not matched to a gene: 6. The CDR3 nucleotides are TGTGCCAGTACCGGGACAGGAAGCGAAAAACTGTTTTTT. Encoded protein: CASTGTGSEKLFF.

Note on this clone: The junction does not match germline at one end; this may be a read error. The chain links TRBV7-7 to TRBJ2-3; 12 bases are a match to TRBD1. The CDR3 is made up of 15 amino acids. From germline, CDR1 is SSHAT and CDR2 FNYEAQ (reference sequence). The CDR3 loop reads CASSWGQGAKDTQYF. Written as DNA, the CDR3 is TGTGCTAGCAGCTGGGGACAGGGGGCAAAAGATACGCAGTATTTT. Full variable domain (rest looked up from reference TRBV7-7 and TRBJ2-3): GAGVSQSPRYKVTKRGQDVTLRCDPISSHATLYWYQQALGQGPEFLTYFNYEAQPDKSGLPSDRFSAERPEGSISTLTIQRTEQRDSAMYRCASSWGQGAKDTQYFGPGTRLTVL.

The rearrangement uses TRBV12-3 or TRBV12-4 and TRBJ2-7; D is unresolved. The ends were cut back, 5 bases at V and 3 bases at J, with 11 bases in the middle. CDR3 length: 13 residues. The CDR3 DNA sequence: TGTGCCAGCAGTCCTCCCCTCCTCTACGAGCAGTACTTC. Translated: CASSPPLLYEQYF.

The chain joins TRBV7-3 to TRBJ2-1, with 9 bases matching TRBD1. The germline V gene encodes CDR1 SGHTA and CDR2 FQGTGA. The CDR3 has 12 residues. After removal of 2 bases from V and 10 bases from J, the junction contained 0 bases not matched to a gene. This chain's CDR3 is CASSLGTGEQFF. In DNA form, the CDR3 reads TGTGCCAGCAGCTTAGGGACAGGGGAGCAGTTCTTC.

The rearrangement uses TRBV5-1 and TRBJ2-2, with D tentatively TRBD1 (5 bases). Trimming removed 5 bases at V and 7 bases at J, with 15 bases between. CDR1 and CDR2 (germline): SGHRS, YFSETQ. This CDR3 is built from 14 residues. CDR3 amino acids: CASRGAGRGGELFF. CDR3 DNA sequence: TGCGCCAGCAGAGGCGCAGGGCGCGGCGGGGAGCTGTTTTTT.

This chain links TRBV11-3 with TRBJ2-1; a weak D match, TRBD1 (6 bases). Germline CDR1 reads SGHNT; CDR2 reads YENEEA. With 4 bases removed from V and 13 bases from J, the gap between germline ends came to 14 bases. This CDR3 has 12 residues. The CDR3 region has the DNA TGTGCCAGCAGCTCTCAACAGGGATCTCAGTTCTTC. Its protein product is CASSSQQGSQFF. The full variable domain, its missing parts supplied by reference TRBV11-3 and TRBJ2-1, is EAGVVQSPRYKIIEKKQPVAFWCNPISGHNTLYWYLQNLGQGPELLIRYENEEAVDDSQLPKDRFSAERLKGVDSTLKIQPAELGDSAVYLCASSSQQGSQFFGPGTRLTVL.

The V gene is TRBV3-1 (or the pseudogene TRBV3-2), the J gene TRBJ1-3; TRBD1 is a possible D gene (5 bases). The CDR3 sequence is 14 residues long. Germline V lookup: CDR1 LGHDT, CDR2 YNNKEL (reference sequence). V dropped 1 base and J dropped 4 bases, with 8 bases sitting between them. In nucleotides, the CDR3 is TGTGCCAGCAGCCAAGCTGGGGGGGGAAACACCATATATTTT. Translating gives CASSQAGGGNTIYF.

This clone was seen a single time. The chain employs TRBV7-2 and TRBJ2-7; 9 bases fit TRBD1. The CDR3 has 14 residues. V lost 2 bases to trimming and J lost 4 bases; unmatched junction nucleotides: 3. Germline CDR1 and CDR2: SGHTA and FQGNSA. The CDR3 nucleotides read TGTGCCAGCAGCTTAAAGGGACAGGGATACGAGCAGTACTTC. Translating gives CASSLKGQGYEQYF.

This clone appeared once. The chain's CDR3 is CASSWDSYEQYF. CDR3 in DNA: TGTGCCAGCAGCTGGGACAGCTACGAGCAGTACTTC. This chain uses TRBV7-9 with TRBJ2-7, with 7 positions matching TRBD1. Germline CDR1 is SEHNR and CDR2 is FQNEAQ (reference sequence). This CDR3 is built from 12 residues. With 4 bases clipped from V and 3 bases from J, the junction kept 0 bases outside the gene matches.

This CDR3 reads CASSNSGALSTDTQYF. CDR3 DNA sequence: TGTGCCAGCAGTAATAGCGGGGCCTTGAGCACAGATACGCAGTATTTT. The chain carries TRBV6-6 and TRBJ2-3; 8 bases fit TRBD2. CDR1 MNHNY and CDR2 SVGAGI come from the germline V gene (reference sequence). CDR3 length: 16 residues. Unmatched junction bases numbered 7, after V lost 5 bases and J lost 0 bases.

This chain links TRBV19 with TRBJ1-2, with TRBD1 matching over 9 bases. Looked up from germline, CDR1 is LNHDA and CDR2 is SQIVND (reference sequence). This CDR3 region has 14 residues. V shed 4 bases and J 8 bases; nucleotides not matched to a gene: 8. CDR3 residues: CASSRSQDRGGYTF. CDR3 DNA: TGTGCCAGTAGTAGATCCCAGGACAGGGGCGGCTACACCTTC.

This clone has a single count. The CDR3 sequence: CAWSVRNNEKLFF. DNA of the CDR3: TGTGCCTGGAGTGTGCGGAATAATGAAAAACTGTTTTTT. V gene TRBV30 combines with J gene TRBJ1-4; D not resolved. The V end was cut by 0 bases, the J end by 4 bases, with 6 bases between. This CDR3 spans 13 amino acids. Germline loops: CDR1 GTSNPN, CDR2 SVGIG (reference sequence).

The table lists this clone with a count of one. V is TRBV19 and J is TRBJ1-1; the D is unclear. The CDR3 covers 15 residues. Trimming took off 7 bases at V and 0 bases at J, with 15 bases between the two ends. Germline V gene lookup returns CDR1 LNHDA and CDR2 SQIVND (reference sequence). CDR3 DNA: TGTGCCAGTAACACCCGGGGTTCGGTGAACACTGAAGCTTTCTTT. Translated, it gives CASNTRGSVNTEAFF.

The count of this clone is one. CDR3 in DNA: TGTGCCAGCAGCTTATACAGGGACACCGGGGAGCTGTTTTTT. It translates to CASSLYRDTGELFF. V gene TRBV7-2 combines with J gene TRBJ2-2; tentative D call: TRBD1 (6 bases). The germline gives CDR1 SGHTA, CDR2 FQGNSA. With 2 bases removed from V and 3 bases from J, the gap between germline ends came to 7 bases. This CDR3 has 14 residues.

V is TRBV4-1 and J is TRBJ2-5, with D perhaps TRBD2 (5 bases). With 3 bases removed from V and 2 bases from J, the gap between germline ends came to 13 bases. The germline gives CDR1 MGHRA, CDR2 YSYEKL. The CDR3 runs 15 residues. The CDR3 coding sequence is TGCGCCAGCAGCCAGCCAGGACGGGGACAAGAGACCCAGTACTTC. Its translation: CASSQPGRGQETQYF.

The V and J genes are TRBV28 and TRBJ1-5; the D is unclear. With 5 bases removed from V and 0 bases from J, the gap between germline ends came to 5 bases. Germline loops: CDR1 MDHEN, CDR2 SYDVKM. The CDR3 runs to 13 residues. This CDR3 is CASSPVSNQPQHF. Written as DNA, the CDR3 is TGTGCCAGCAGTCCAGTTAGCAATCAGCCCCAGCATTTT.

V usage is TRBV21-1 and J usage is TRBJ2-4; the table's D call of TRBD2 was not tested on the DNA. TRBV21-1 is a recognized pseudogene. The CDR3 spans 13 residues. CDR3 sequence (DNA): TGTGCCAGCAGCAAAGGTAACTTCTACATTCAGTACTTC. Its protein is CASSKGNFYIQYF.

The rearrangement links TRBV30 to TRBJ1-4; 7 bases line up with TRBD1. J gave up 0 bases and V 6 bases, and 4 bases lay outside the gene matches. Germline assignment: CDR1 GTSNPN and CDR2 SVGIG (reference sequence). The CDR3 runs 14 residues. Here the CDR3 DNA reads TGTGCCTGTCCCCAGGGGGCAACTAATGAAAAACTGTTTTTT. Translating gives CACPQGATNEKLFF.

The V gene is TRBV7-9, the J gene TRBJ1-1; a possible D gene is TRBD1 (5 bases). The germline V gene encodes CDR1 SEHNR and CDR2 FQNEAQ (reference sequence). The CDR3 extends over 15 amino acids. Trimming stripped 1 base from V and 5 bases from J, with 14 bases between. In nucleotides, the CDR3 is TGTGCCAGCAGCTTAGTGACGGGGGGATATACTGAAGCTTTCTTT. Translated: CASSLVTGGYTEAFF.

V usage is TRBV3-1 (or the pseudogene TRBV3-2) and J usage is TRBJ2-3; 9 nucleotides align to TRBD2. There are 16 residues in the CDR3. Trimming at V came to 1 base and at J to 7 bases, leaving 9 bases not matched to a gene. From germline, CDR1 is LGHDT and CDR2 YNNKEL (reference sequence). CDR3 in amino acids: CASSQAGRGGAHTQYF. CDR3 in DNA: TGTGCCAGCAGCCAAGCAGGACGCGGGGGGGCCCATACGCAGTATTTT.

V gene TRBV30 combines with J gene TRBJ1-4; 9 bases agree with TRBD1. The junction had 5 bases not matched to a gene; V was cut back by 7 bases and J by 5 bases. Germline V gene sequence: CDR1 GTSNPN, CDR2 SVGIG (reference sequence). The CDR3 contains 13 residues. The CDR3 region is CASTGTGNEKLFF. DNA of the CDR3: TGTGCCTCTACCGGGACAGGGAATGAAAAACTGTTTTTT.

CDR3 residues: CAWSVPGRGEKLFF. DNA of the CDR3: TGTGCCTGGAGTGTACCCGGGAGAGGTGAAAAACTGTTTTTT. This sequence joins TRBV30 and TRBJ1-4; no firm D call. Deletions cut 0 bases from V and 7 bases from J, with 12 bases between. From germline, CDR1 is GTSNPN and CDR2 SVGIG (reference sequence). The CDR3 runs 14 residues.